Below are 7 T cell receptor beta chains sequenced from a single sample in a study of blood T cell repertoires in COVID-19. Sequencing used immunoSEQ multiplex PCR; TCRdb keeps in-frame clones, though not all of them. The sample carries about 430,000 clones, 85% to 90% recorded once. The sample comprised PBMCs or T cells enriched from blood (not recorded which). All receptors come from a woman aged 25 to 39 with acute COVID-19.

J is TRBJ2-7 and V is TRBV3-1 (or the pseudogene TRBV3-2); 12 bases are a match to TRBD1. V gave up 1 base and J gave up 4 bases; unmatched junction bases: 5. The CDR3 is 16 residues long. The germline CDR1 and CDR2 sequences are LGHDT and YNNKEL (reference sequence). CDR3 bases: TGTGCCAGCAGCCAAGGTGGGACAGGGGGCAGGTACGAGCAGTACTTC. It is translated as CASSQGGTGGRYEQYF.

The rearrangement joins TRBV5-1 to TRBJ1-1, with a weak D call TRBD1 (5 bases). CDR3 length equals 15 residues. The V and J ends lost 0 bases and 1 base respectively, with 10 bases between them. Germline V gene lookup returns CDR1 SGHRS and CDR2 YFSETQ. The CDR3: CASSLGGEGNTEAFF. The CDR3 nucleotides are TGCGCCAGCAGCTTGGGAGGGGAGGGGAACACTGAAGCTTTCTTT.

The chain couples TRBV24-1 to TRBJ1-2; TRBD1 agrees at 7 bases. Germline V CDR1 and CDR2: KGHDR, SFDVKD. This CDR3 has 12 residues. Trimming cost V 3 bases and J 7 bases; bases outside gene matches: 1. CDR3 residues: CATSDDRAGYTF. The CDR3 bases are TGTGCCACCAGTGATGACAGGGCTGGCTACACCTTC.

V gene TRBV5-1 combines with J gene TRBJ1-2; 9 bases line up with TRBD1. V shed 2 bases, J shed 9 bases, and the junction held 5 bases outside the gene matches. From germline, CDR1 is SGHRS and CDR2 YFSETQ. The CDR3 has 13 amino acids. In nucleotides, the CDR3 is TGCGCCAGCAGCTTCGGACAGGGGAGGAGCTACACCTTC. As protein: CASSFGQGRSYTF.

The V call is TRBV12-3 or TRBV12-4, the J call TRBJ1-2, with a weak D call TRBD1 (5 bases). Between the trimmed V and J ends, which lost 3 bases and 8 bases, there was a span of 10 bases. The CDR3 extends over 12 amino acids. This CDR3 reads CASSLQGGGYTF. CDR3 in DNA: TGTGCCAGCAGTTTGCAGGGAGGCGGCTACACCTTC.

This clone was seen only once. CDR3 nucleotide sequence: TGTGCCAGCAAGAGAGGGCCCTCTGGAAACACCATATATTTT. It codes for CASKRGPSGNTIYF. The chain joins TRBV2 to TRBJ1-3; D is unresolved. Trimming shortened V by 7 bases and J by 0 bases, and 10 bases separated the two germline ends. The CDR3 is made up of 14 amino acids. Germline CDR1 is SNHLY and CDR2 is FYNNEI.

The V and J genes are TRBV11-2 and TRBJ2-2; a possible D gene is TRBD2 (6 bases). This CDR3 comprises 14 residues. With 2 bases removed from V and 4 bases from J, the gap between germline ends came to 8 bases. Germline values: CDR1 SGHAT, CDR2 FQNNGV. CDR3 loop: CASSLQRATGELFF. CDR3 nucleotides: TGTGCCAGCAGCTTACAGCGGGCCACCGGGGAGCTGTTTTTT.